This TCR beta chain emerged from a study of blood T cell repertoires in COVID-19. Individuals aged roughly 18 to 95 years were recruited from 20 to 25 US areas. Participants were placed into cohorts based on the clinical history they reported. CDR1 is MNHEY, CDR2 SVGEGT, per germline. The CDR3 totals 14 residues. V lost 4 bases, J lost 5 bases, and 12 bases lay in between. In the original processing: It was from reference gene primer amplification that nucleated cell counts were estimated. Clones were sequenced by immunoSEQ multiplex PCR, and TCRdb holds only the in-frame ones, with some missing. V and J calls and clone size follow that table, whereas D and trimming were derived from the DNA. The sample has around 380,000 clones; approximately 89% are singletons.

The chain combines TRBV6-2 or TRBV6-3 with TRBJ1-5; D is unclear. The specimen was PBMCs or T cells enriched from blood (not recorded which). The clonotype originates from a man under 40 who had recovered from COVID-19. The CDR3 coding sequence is TGTGCCAGCAGTTTGGGCGACTATTATCAGCCCCAGCATTTT. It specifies CASSLGDYYQPQHF.